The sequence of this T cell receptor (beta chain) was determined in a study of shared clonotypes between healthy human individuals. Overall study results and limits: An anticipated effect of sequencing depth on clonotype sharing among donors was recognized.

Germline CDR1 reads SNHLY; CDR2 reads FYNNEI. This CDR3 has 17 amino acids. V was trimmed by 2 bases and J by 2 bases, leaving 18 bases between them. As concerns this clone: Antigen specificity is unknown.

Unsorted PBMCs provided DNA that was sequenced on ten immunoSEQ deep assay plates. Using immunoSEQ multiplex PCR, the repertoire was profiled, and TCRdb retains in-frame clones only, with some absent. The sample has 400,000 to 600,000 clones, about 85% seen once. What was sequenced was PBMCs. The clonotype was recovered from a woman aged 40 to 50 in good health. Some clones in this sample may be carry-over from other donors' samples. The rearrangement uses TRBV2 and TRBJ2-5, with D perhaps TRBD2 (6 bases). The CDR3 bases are TGTGCCAGCAGTGAAACCCCCGGGAGACAGAGACAAGAGACCCAGTACTTC. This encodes CASSETPGRQRQETQYF.